The 3 T cell receptor beta chains presented below share a single source sample, sequenced in a study of T cells in Graves' hyperthyroidism and ophthalmopathy. The CDR3 regions of TCR beta were amplified from RNA transcripts. HTBI primers were used for first-round RT-PCR of the TCR CDR3. TCRdb reprocessed the multiplex PCR reads with MiXCR, giving one entry per CDR3 protein. Of around 99,000 distinct CDR3 sequences listed, approximately 15% are singletons. Sequencing was carried out using blood. The receptors shown here come from a woman between 50 and 59 years old with Graves' hyperthyroidism.

At least ten counts were recorded for this clonotype. V is TRBV20-1 and J is TRBJ2-1; D might be TRBD2 (5 bases). In germline, CDR1 is DFQATT, CDR2 SNEGSKA (reference sequence). The CDR3 extends over 15 amino acids. The ends were cut back, 6 bases at V and 1 base at J, with 16 bases in the middle. CDR3 sequence (DNA): TGCAGTGCGCCCGGTCGGGGAAGGTCCTACAATGAGCAGTTCTTC. This codes for CSAPGRGRSYNEQFF.

This clonotype appeared many times. The V gene is TRBV7-8, the J gene TRBJ1-1, with D perhaps matching TRBD1 (6 bases). Germline V lookup: CDR1 SGHVS, CDR2 FQNEAQ. CDR3 size: 14 residues. V was clipped by 1 base and J by 5 bases, with 11 bases between them. CDR3 nucleotide sequence: TGTGCCAGCAGCTTAGTAGGGGGTGGAACTGAAGCTTTCTTT. Its translation: CASSLVGGGTEAFF.

A few counts support this clonotype. The V call is TRBV20-1, the J call TRBJ2-4; D unclear. The V end lost 2 bases, the J end lost 0 bases, and 11 bases lay between the germline ends. The CDR3 extends over 15 amino acids. Germline CDR1 reads DFQATT; CDR2 reads SNEGSKA (reference sequence). Written as DNA, the CDR3 is TGCAGTGCTAGACTGGCGGAACTAGCCAAAAACATTCAGTACTTC. This codes for CSARLAELAKNIQYF.